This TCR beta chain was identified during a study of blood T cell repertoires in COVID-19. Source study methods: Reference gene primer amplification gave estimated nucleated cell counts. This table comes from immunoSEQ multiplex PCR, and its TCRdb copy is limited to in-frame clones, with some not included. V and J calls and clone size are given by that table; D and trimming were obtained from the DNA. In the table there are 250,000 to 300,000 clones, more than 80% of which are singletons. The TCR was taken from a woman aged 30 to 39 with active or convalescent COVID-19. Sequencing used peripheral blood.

This CDR3 reads CASSESGGVYTQYF. CDR3 sequence (DNA): TGCGCCAGCAGTGAGAGCGGGGGGGTTTATACGCAGTATTTT. V is TRBV10-2 and J is TRBJ2-3; TRBD2 matches at 10 bases. V was pared by 2 bases and J by 7 bases, with 3 bases of the junction left unmatched. CDR1 is WSHSY and CDR2 is SAAADI in the germline V gene. The CDR3 is 14 amino acids.